Below, 12 T cell receptor beta chains from the same sample are listed, as sequenced in a study of HIV-infected patients and healthy controls. About 550 ng RNA was reverse transcribed with alpha and beta constant-region primers. Using multiplexing indices, alpha and beta chain libraries were generated apart by chain-specific third strand synthesis. TCRdb re-analysed the 5' RACE reads in MiXCR, keeping a single row per CDR3 protein. The top ten clones hold approximately 30% of a sample with roughly 9,300 distinct CDR3 sequences, roughly 5.6% of them seen once. Roughly three months, about 14 weeks, into antiretroviral therapy, follow-up blood was collected. Whole blood was used without fractionation, so all unsorted peripheral T cells were included. Sample: blood, taken during antiretroviral therapy. The source of these receptors is an adult with HIV infection. The donor label of this sample is uncertain.

This clonotype was seen many times. V usage is TRBV11-2 and J usage is TRBJ2-3; D gene uncertain. The CDR3 is 14 residues long. CDR1 is SGHAT and CDR2 is FQNNGV in the germline V gene. Trimming took off 1 base at V and 0 bases at J, with 5 bases between the two ends. The DNA for the CDR3 is TGTGCCAGCAGCTTAGTTGCGAGCACAGATACGCAGTATTTT. Its protein is CASSLVASTDTQYF.

This clonotype was detected ten times or more. CDR3 region: CASSSPSAGYNEQFF. Written as DNA, the CDR3 is TGCGCCAGCAGCTCGCCTAGCGCGGGGTACAATGAGCAGTTCTTC. The chain has TRBV5-1 and TRBJ2-1, with D possibly being TRBD2 (6 bases). Trimming took off 3 bases at V and 4 bases at J, with 14 bases between the two ends. This CDR3 region has 15 residues. Germline V lookup: CDR1 SGHRS, CDR2 YFSETQ.

This clonotype appeared many times. The chain links TRBV7-2 to TRBJ2-7, with TRBD2 matching over 7 bases. J gave up 0 bases and V 5 bases, and 10 bases lay outside the gene matches. The CDR3 loop spans 16 amino acids. Germline V gives CDR1 SGHTA, CDR2 FQGNSA. The CDR3 DNA reads TGTGCCAGCAGCACAACACTAGCGAACCCCTCCTACGAGCAGTACTTC. This translates into CASSTTLANPSYEQYF.

The V call is TRBV10-2, the J call TRBJ2-3; 9 bases map to TRBD2. V lost 4 bases, J lost 14 bases, and 16 bases stayed unmatched. The CDR3 length is 15 residues. Germline CDR1 is WSHSY and CDR2 is SAAADI. The CDR3 spells CASSGLETSGLTGYF. The CDR3 region has the DNA TGCGCCAGCAGTGGGTTGGAGACTAGCGGCCTAACCGGGTATTTT.

A few counts support this clonotype. This chain uses TRBV6-2 or TRBV6-3 with TRBJ2-7; the D gene is possibly TRBD2 (5 bases). Trimming stripped 7 bases from V and 3 bases from J, with 19 bases between. There are 15 residues in the CDR3. Germline V gene lookup returns CDR1 MNHEY and CDR2 SVGEGT. DNA of the CDR3: TGTGCCAGCAACGCTGGGAGTGGGCCGAACTACGAGCAGTACTTC. Translation: CASNAGSGPNYEQYF.

This clonotype was counted many times. This chain uses TRBV20-1 with TRBJ1-5, with D possibly being TRBD1 (6 bases). V was shortened by 0 bases and J by 8 bases, with 14 bases between the two germline ends. Germline V gives CDR1 DFQATT, CDR2 SNEGSKA (reference sequence). CDR3 length: 14 residues. CDR3 loop: CSAREGGGSEPQHF. The CDR3 DNA is TGCAGTGCTAGAGAGGGAGGGGGTAGCGAGCCCCAGCATTTT.

This clonotype was recorded at least ten times. The chain recombines TRBV11-2 with TRBJ2-3, with D possibly matching TRBD1 (6 bases). The CDR3 consists of 16 residues. The germline gives CDR1 SGHAT, CDR2 FQNNGV. V was clipped by 5 bases and J by 3 bases, with 18 bases between them. The CDR3 DNA reads as TGTGCCAGCAGCCCAGGACAGACCCGAGTGACAGATACGCAGTATTTT. This translates into CASSPGQTRVTDTQYF.

Ten or more counts support this clonotype. V usage is TRBV19 and J usage is TRBJ1-1, with D possibly TRBD1 on 6 matching bases. The V end was cut by 8 bases, the J end by 1 base, with 14 bases between. The CDR3 consists of 14 residues. Germline CDR1 reads LNHDA; CDR2 reads SQIVND (reference sequence). The CDR3 protein is CASCYGGANTEAFF. The CDR3, as DNA: TGTGCCAGTTGCTATGGGGGCGCGAACACTGAAGCTTTCTTT.

The chain links TRBV6-1 to TRBJ2-6; 8 bases are a match to TRBD1. Per germline, CDR1 MNHNS and CDR2 SASEGT. Trimming at V came to 2 bases and at J to 0 bases, leaving 9 bases not matched to a gene. CDR3 length: 19 amino acids. The CDR3 reads CASSERGGTGASGANVLTF. The CDR3 coding sequence is TGTGCCAGCAGTGAAAGGGGCGGGACAGGAGCCTCTGGGGCCAACGTCCTGACTTTC.

This clonotype appeared many times. This chain connects TRBV3-1 to TRBJ2-7, with D hard to call. Between the trimmed V and J ends, which lost 1 base and 10 bases, there was a span of 11 bases. CDR3 length: 12 amino acids. Germline V gene data show CDR1 as LGHDT and CDR2 as YNNKEL (reference sequence). CDR3 in DNA: TGTGCCAGCAGCCAAGGGAAACTTCCCCAGTACTTC. As protein: CASSQGKLPQYF.

At least ten counts were recorded for this clonotype. V gene TRBV3-1 combines with J gene TRBJ2-7, with TRBD1 as a possible D gene (6 bases). Germline lookup yields CDR1 LGHDT and CDR2 YNNKEL (reference sequence). The CDR3 runs to 16 residues. V dropped 1 base and J dropped 3 bases, with 16 bases sitting between them. This chain's CDR3 is CASSQGSGATLYEQYF. The CDR3 DNA reads as TGTGCCAGCAGCCAAGGTTCAGGGGCTACTCTCTACGAGCAGTACTTC.

This clonotype was observed many times. The rearrangement joins TRBV11-3 to TRBJ2-7; 9 nucleotides line up with TRBD1. V gave up 5 bases and J gave up 4 bases; unmatched junction bases: 9. The germline V gene encodes CDR1 SGHNT and CDR2 YENEEA. The length of the CDR3 is 15 residues. DNA of the CDR3: TGTGCCAGCAGCCTGCCCGGGACAGGGATGTACGAGCAGTACTTC. Translated, it gives CASSLPGTGMYEQYF.